The rows below give T cell receptor beta chains drawn from one sample of a study of cytomegalovirus exposure and HLA in healthy donors. Sequencing was performed with immunoSEQ multiplex PCR; in TCRdb, only in-frame clones are kept and a portion is missing. The profile covers roughly 150,000 clones, with roughly 80% appearing a single time and approximately 14% taken by the ten largest. The sample comprised PBMCs. The receptors were sampled from a woman between 40 and 50 years old in good health and CMV-seronegative. The CDR3 runs from the conserved cysteine through the conserved F or W. Size values are once, few and many counts, or a class for expanded clones, and some rows have none.

v_gene	abundance	CDR3aa
TRBV5-4	-	CASSPPVGNNNEQFF
TRBV5-4	-	CASSPTVGREQYF
TRBV28	once	CASTPSLAANEQFF
TRBV6-5	-	CASNDRGMNYGYTF
TRBV6-1	few	CASSTGLELFF
TRBV19	-	CATSGQIFSGNTIYF
TRBV29-1	few	CSVEVQVENSQYF
TRBV6-6	-	CASSSTANTEAFF
TRBV27	-	CASNGLGQGSLYEQYF
TRBV9	-	CASSSRRGGLIGTDTQYF
TRBV11-2	-	CASSRVVGKNSQYF
TRBV30	-	CAWGDRVGANVLTF
TRBV9	-	CASSGRDRGRSEQFF
TRBV19	-	CASSRDRAAYSPLHF
TRBV7-9	-	CASSSGLTYEQYF
TRBV11-3	-	CASSLSHPGHLFSTDTQYF
TRBV5-1	-	CASRIDRAEQYF
TRBV7-8	-	CASNIVSGGADTQYF
TRBV5-1	-	CATTGGTGWTGELFF
TRBV6-6	-	CASSSTQGAGETQYF
TRBV29-1	few	CSVVSGRGGEQFF
TRBV6-4	once	CASSPTSRNTGELFF
TRBV9	few	CASSVGDTLSGANVLTF
TRBV27	once	CASRPTGTSNQPQHF
TRBV7-8	-	CASSLGGQPYSNQPQHF
TRBV18	-	CASSPDSAGTDTQYF
TRBV28	-	CASRSTWRAFF
TRBV5-1	-	CASSSGGASTDTQYF
TRBV19	-	CASSIDLQFF
TRBV7-9	once	CASSSLTATGELFF
TRBV4-1	-	CASSQDRFNEQFF
TRBV5-1	-	CASSLEGGGAYNEQFF
TRBV7-9	-	CASSLEVGGISGYTF
TRBV5-1	-	CASSPAEGIAKNIQYF
TRBV4-3	once	CASSQLLVTEQYF
TRBV2	-	CASSDGQGGKLFF
TRBV28	-	CASSPTGRDYEQYF
TRBV27	few	CASSFSGTTYNEQFF
TRBV7-2	few	CASSLGLAGGSGETQYF
TRBV6-5	-	CASSFGSTGELFF
TRBV6-1	-	CAIPSGNSGNTIYF
TRBV6-5	-	CASSFVTGETNYGYTF
TRBV11-3	-	CASSPSFSGLNYEQYF
TRBV6-5	-	CASRKGQSNTEAFF
TRBV19	few	CASSIARNTEAFF
TRBV7-3	-	CASSAAHQETQYF
TRBV6-5	-	CASSSMQGAEETQYF
TRBV5-1	-	CASSLAQGHLNEQFF
TRBV7-2	-	CASSLLGLAASTDTQYF
TRBV7-9	-	CASSPQGQGASTDTQYF
TRBV14	-	CASSHGQENYGYTF